This entry features one T cell receptor beta chain sequence. Seattle patient enrollment occurred during active infection, with longitudinal follow-up thereafter. Authors' methods: From reference gene primer amplification, estimates of nucleated cell counts were derived. The repertoire was sequenced with immunoSEQ multiplex PCR; TCRdb's copy has only in-frame clones and lacks some. V and J calls and clone size follow that table, whereas D and trimming were derived from the DNA. Seen here are roughly 380,000 clones, 70% to 90% observed once, and the top ten hold roughly 1.5%. These data belong to a study of blood T cell repertoires in COVID-19. Looking at the study overall: Some COVID-19 samples were acute and others convalescent; all came from the United States, Italy and Spain. T cells, B-cell-depleted T cells, or PBMCs supplied cDNA or gDNA.

The CDR3 extends over 14 amino acids. V lost 3 bases and J 11 bases, leaving 19 bases between the germline ends. Germline-derived CDR1 and CDR2 are LNHDA and SQIVND (reference sequence). The V and J genes are TRBV19 and TRBJ1-1; no clear D gene. Material: peripheral blood. The receptor was derived from a woman aged 35 to 49 with COVID-19, enrolled during active disease. In DNA form, the CDR3 reads TGTGCCAGTAGTATCTCCTTGGAGGGCAGAGGGGCTTTCTTT. Translating it yields CASSISLEGRGAFF.